This TCR beta chain stems from a study of T cell repertoires in cytomegalovirus infection. One entry per CDR3 protein, called by TCRdb with MiXCR from the reads. This sample carries about 700,000 distinct CDR3 sequences, about 30% of them seen once, and the ten largest clones take 18%. The germline V gene has CDR1 MNHEY and CDR2 SMNVEV (reference sequence). J gave up 0 bases and V 4 bases, and 5 bases lay outside the gene matches. The CDR3 is made up of 16 amino acids. This clonotype occurred a few times. Its specificity is not known. This chain links TRBV27 with TRBJ2-7, with TRBD2 matching over 11 bases. The TCR originated in a human donor in good health (CMV status not recorded). Some clones in this sample may be carry-over from other donors' samples. The sample consisted of cultured PBMCs, taken from culture after CMV antigen stimulation. The DNA for the CDR3 is TGTGCCAGCAGTTCTCGACTAGCGGGATACTCCTACGAGCAGTACTTC. Protein product: CASSSRLAGYSYEQYF.